A single sample is the source of the 32 T cell receptor beta chains below, sequenced in a study of blood T cell repertoires in COVID-19. Sequencing used immunoSEQ multiplex PCR; TCRdb keeps in-frame clones, though not all of them. Of about 320,000 clones listed, 85% are singletons. The sample taken for sequencing was PBMCs or T cells enriched from blood (not recorded which). The receptors originated from a woman in her twenties or thirties who had been exposed to COVID-19.

The chain is built from TRBV27 and TRBJ1-1, with a possible D match to TRBD1 (6 bases). V was shortened by 8 bases and J by 1 base, with 17 bases between the two germline ends. CDR3 length equals 15 residues. CDR1 MNHEY and CDR2 SMNVEV come from the germline V gene (reference sequence). The CDR3 DNA sequence: TGTGCCAGCCACCACAGGGCTGGTCAGAACACTGAAGCTTTCTTT. This codes for CASHHRAGQNTEAFF.

V gene TRBV7-3 combines with J gene TRBJ2-7, with a tentative D call TRBD2 (6 bases). The length of the CDR3 is 14 residues. Trimming took off 2 bases at V and 7 bases at J, with 15 bases between the two ends. Germline CDR1 and CDR2: SGHTA and FQGTGA. The CDR3 coding sequence is TGTGCCAGCAGCTTAGACCCGGGAGTTACAGAGCAGTACTTC. It encodes CASSLDPGVTEQYF.

The V call is TRBV11-2, the J call TRBJ2-5, with 13 bases that match TRBD2. Per germline, CDR1 SGHAT and CDR2 FQNNGV. This CDR3 region has 13 residues. V shed 9 bases and J 5 bases; nucleotides not matched to a gene: 3. The CDR3: CASRTSGSETQYF. In DNA, the CDR3 is TGTGCCAGTCGGACTAGCGGGAGTGAGACCCAGTACTTC.

The chain combines TRBV28 with TRBJ2-7; 8 nucleotides align to TRBD1. This CDR3 spans 13 amino acids. The germline CDR1 and CDR2 sequences are MDHEN and SYDVKM. V dropped 6 bases and J dropped 4; count of bases not matched to a gene: 5. The CDR3 protein is CASRTQGVYEQYF. The CDR3, as DNA: TGTGCCAGCAGGACACAGGGGGTTTACGAGCAGTACTTC.

The V gene is TRBV5-1, the J gene TRBJ1-1; 9 nucleotides match TRBD1. Germline CDR1 and CDR2: SGHRS and YFSETQ. With V trimmed by 6 bases and J by 1 base, 4 bases remained unmatched. There are 14 residues in the CDR3. The CDR3: CASTTGGPNTEAFF. The CDR3 DNA follows: TGCGCCAGCACTACAGGGGGCCCGAACACTGAAGCTTTCTTT.

The rearrangement uses TRBV29-1 and TRBJ2-7; TRBD1 agrees at 7 bases. The V gene end was trimmed by 0 bases and the J gene end by 3 bases; junction bases not matched to a gene: 2. The CDR3 contains 13 residues. Germline values: CDR1 SQVTM, CDR2 ANQGSEA. CDR3: CSVEEGTVYEQYF. Written as DNA, the CDR3 is TGCAGCGTTGAAGAGGGGACAGTCTACGAGCAGTACTTC.

The rearrangement joins TRBV7-2 to TRBJ1-2; TRBD1 is a possible D gene (5 bases). The CDR3 loop spans 15 amino acids. Per germline, CDR1 SGHTA and CDR2 FQGNSA. V lost 1 base and J lost 6, with 15 bases in between. CDR3 coding DNA: TGTGCCAGCAGCTTAGTGGAGGGGCTCTCTAATGGCTACACCTTC. Translated: CASSLVEGLSNGYTF.

In its sample, this clone was seen once. The chain couples TRBV18 to TRBJ1-3; 9 positions agree with TRBD1. Germline CDR1 reads KGHSH; CDR2 reads LQKENI. The CDR3 covers 19 residues. The J segment lost 0 bases and the V segment lost 0 bases, leaving 9 bases of the junction unmatched. CDR3 sequence: CASSPPKTGGIISGNTIYF. For the CDR3, the DNA is TGTGCCAGCTCACCACCGAAAACAGGGGGCATAATCTCTGGAAACACCATATATTTT.

The V and J genes are TRBV5-4 and TRBJ1-1; TRBD1 aligns across 11 bases. The germline CDR1 and CDR2 sequences are SGHNT and YYREEE (reference sequence). The ends lost 3 bases at V and 11 bases at J; junction bases unmatched: 3. The length of the CDR3 is 12 residues. The CDR3 here is CASSYGTGGAFF. The CDR3 DNA reads TGTGCCAGCAGCTACGGGACAGGGGGTGCTTTCTTT. Full variable domain (rest looked up from reference TRBV5-4 and TRBJ1-1): ETGVTQSPTHLIKTRGQQVTLRCSSQSGHNTVSWYQQALGQGPQFIFQYYREEENGRGNFPPRFSGLQFPNYSSELNVNALELDDSALYLCASSYGTGGAFFGQGTRLTVV.

This chain joins TRBV27 and TRBJ1-4, with 9 bases aligning to TRBD1. Trimming removed 5 bases from V and 5 bases from J; junction bases left unmatched: 6. Germline CDR1 is MNHEY and CDR2 is SMNVEV (reference sequence). CDR3 size: 15 residues. This CDR3 is CASSRPTGGNEKLFF. CDR3 bases: TGTGCCAGCAGTCGCCCGACAGGGGGGAATGAAAAACTGTTTTTT.

This clone has just one count. The chain couples TRBV4-2 to TRBJ1-4; a possible D gene is TRBD1 (5 bases). The CDR3 runs 15 residues. V was pared by 0 bases and J by 8 bases, with 13 bases between. Per the germline V gene, CDR1 is LGHNA and CDR2 is YNFKEQ. CDR3 region: CASSQENGEGEKLFF. The CDR3 coding sequence is TGTGCCAGCAGCCAAGAAAACGGGGAGGGGGAAAAACTGTTTTTT.

This clone was seen just once. The chain has TRBV2 and TRBJ1-2, with D perhaps matching TRBD1 (5 bases). Germline loops: CDR1 SNHLY, CDR2 FYNNEI. The CDR3 covers 11 residues. The V end was cut by 4 bases, the J end by 8 bases, with 8 bases between. DNA of the CDR3: TGTGCCAGCAGTGTCAGGGTCGGCTACACCTTC. Amino acids: CASSVRVGYTF.

The gene calls are TRBV27 and TRBJ2-6; TRBD1 is a possible D gene (5 bases). The CDR3 extends over 14 amino acids. Germline V gene sequence: CDR1 MNHEY, CDR2 SMNVEV (reference sequence). The V gene lost 9 bases and the J gene lost 4 bases, with 13 bases spanning the gap. The CDR3 is CARATALGANVLTF. In DNA, the CDR3 is TGTGCCAGGGCGACAGCTCTGGGGGCCAACGTCCTGACTTTC.

The V gene is TRBV19, the J gene TRBJ2-1; TRBD1 agrees at 12 bases. Germline-derived CDR1 and CDR2 are LNHDA and SQIVND (reference sequence). The CDR3 has 17 amino acids. Trimming removed 5 bases from V and 5 bases from J; junction bases left unmatched: 10. CDR3 DNA: TGTGCCAGTAGTCTGGGTCCGGGACAGGGGGCAAACAATGAGCAGTTCTTC. Residues: CASSLGPGQGANNEQFF.

This chain connects TRBV5-6 to TRBJ2-3, with a possible D match to TRBD1 (6 bases). The V gene lost 2 bases and the J gene lost 5 bases, with 15 bases spanning the gap. CDR3 length equals 15 residues. From germline, CDR1 is SGHDT and CDR2 YYEEEE. The CDR3 reads CASSFYLQGLDTQYF. The CDR3 coding sequence is TGTGCCAGCAGCTTTTATTTGCAGGGGCTAGATACGCAGTATTTT.

The chain joins TRBV10-3 to TRBJ2-3; D is perhaps TRBD2 (6 bases). This CDR3 has 13 residues. Looked up from germline, CDR1 is ENHRY and CDR2 is SYGVKD. The ends were cut back, 6 bases at V and 4 bases at J, with 11 bases in the middle. CDR3: CAIRRPGADTQYF. CDR3 in DNA: TGTGCCATCAGGCGGCCGGGGGCAGATACGCAGTATTTT.

The gene calls are TRBV9 and TRBJ2-7, with no clear D. Germline values: CDR1 SGDLS, CDR2 YYNGEE. Trimming took 3 bases from V and 1 from J, leaving 11 bases between them. This CDR3 comprises 14 residues. The CDR3 region has the DNA TGTGCCAGCAGCGCCATAGGAGTATCCTACGAGCAGTACTTC. Protein: CASSAIGVSYEQYF.

The V and J genes are TRBV5-6 and TRBJ1-1, with D possibly TRBD1 on 5 matching bases. The germline V and J ends were trimmed by 2 bases and 1 base, with 12 bases remaining between them. The CDR3 totals 15 residues. Germline V gene sequence: CDR1 SGHDT, CDR2 YYEEEE. CDR3 DNA sequence: TGTGCCAGCAGCTTCCGAATAAGGGGGAACACTGAAGCTTTCTTT. Translated: CASSFRIRGNTEAFF.

The rearrangement joins TRBV19 to TRBJ1-2, with 9 bases aligning to TRBD1. Trimming at V came to 4 bases and at J to 8 bases, leaving 5 bases not matched to a gene. CDR1 and CDR2 from the germline V gene are LNHDA and SQIVND (reference sequence). The CDR3 is made up of 13 amino acids. In DNA form, the CDR3 reads TGTGCCAGTAGTACAATAGGACAGGGGGGCTACACCTTC. It specifies CASSTIGQGGYTF.

This chain connects TRBV28 to TRBJ1-5, with a weak D call TRBD1 (5 bases). This CDR3 comprises 15 residues. In germline, CDR1 is MDHEN, CDR2 SYDVKM. The V gene lost 7 bases and the J gene lost 0 bases, with 13 bases spanning the gap. In DNA, the CDR3 is TGTGCCAGCAAACCGGGGGGGGATAGCAATCAGCCCCAGCATTTT. It yields the protein CASKPGGDSNQPQHF. Full variable domain (remainder filled in from reference TRBV28 and TRBJ1-5): DVKVTQSSRYLVKRTGEKVFLECVQDMDHENMFWYRQDPGLGLRLIYFSYDVKMKEKGDIPEGYSVSREKKERFSLILESASTNQTSMYLCASKPGGDSNQPQHFGDGTRLSIL.

V usage is TRBV9 and J usage is TRBJ1-1, with D possibly matching TRBD1 (6 bases). The CDR3 runs 15 residues. Germline V gene lookup returns CDR1 SGDLS and CDR2 YYNGEE. The V and J ends lost 0 bases and 2 bases respectively, with 11 bases between them. CDR3 coding DNA: TGTGCCAGCAGCGTAGAAGACAGGCCCAACACTGAAGCTTTCTTT. Protein: CASSVEDRPNTEAFF. The variable domain in full, completed from reference TRBV9 and TRBJ1-1, reads DSGVTQTPKHLITATGQRVTLRCSPRSGDLSVYWYQQSLDQGLQFLIQYYNGEERAKGNILERFSAQQFPDLHSELNLSSLELGDSALYFCASSVEDRPNTEAFFGQGTRLTVV.

The V gene is TRBV12-3 or TRBV12-4, the J gene TRBJ1-5, with 8 bases lining up with TRBD1. V lost 7 bases, J lost 7 bases, and 6 bases stayed unmatched. The CDR3 consists of 13 residues. The CDR3 here is CASTRTGRQPQHF. As DNA, the CDR3 is TGTGCCAGCACCAGGACAGGGCGACAGCCCCAGCATTTT.

The chain combines TRBV5-1 with TRBJ2-2; tentatively, D is TRBD2 (6 bases). V was trimmed by 4 bases and J by 4 bases, leaving 14 bases between them. The CDR3 is 15 residues long. CDR1 is SGHRS and CDR2 is YFSETQ in the germline V gene. In DNA, the CDR3 is TGCGCCAGCAGCCCCAACTTCGGGGGCACCGGGGAGCTGTTTTTT. As protein: CASSPNFGGTGELFF.

The V and J genes are TRBV7-9 and TRBJ1-2; a weak D match, TRBD1 (5 bases). Germline values: CDR1 SEHNR, CDR2 FQNEAQ (reference sequence). The CDR3 totals 19 residues. Trimming pared 9 bases from V and 8 bases from J, leaving 37 bases between. Here the CDR3 reads CASPIPPPMAGRRGKGYTF. The CDR3 DNA reads TGTGCCAGTCCGATCCCCCCCCCGATGGCAGGGAGGAGGGGAAAAGGCTACACCTTC.

The chain employs TRBV7-9 and TRBJ2-2; 7 nucleotides match TRBD2. This CDR3 is built from 17 residues. The V gene end was trimmed by 5 bases and the J gene end by 6 bases; junction bases not matched to a gene: 15. CDR1 SEHNR and CDR2 FQNEAQ come from the germline V gene (reference sequence). The CDR3, as DNA: TGTGCCAGCAGCCCCCGAGCGGCAGGCCGGGGGGCCGGGGAGCTGTTTTTT. Protein: CASSPRAAGRGAGELFF.

The chain recombines TRBV7-2 with TRBJ1-2; no firm D call. V was cut by 3 bases and J by 4 bases, with 12 bases left in between. CDR1 and CDR2 from the germline V gene are SGHTA and FQGNSA. This CDR3 has 14 residues. The DNA of the CDR3 is TGTGCCAGCAGCTTGCGCGGGTACCTCTATGGCTACACCTTC. This codes for CASSLRGYLYGYTF.

V is TRBV7-9 and J is TRBJ2-7, with TRBD2 matching over 12 bases. The length of the CDR3 is 16 residues. Germline V gene data show CDR1 as SEHNR and CDR2 as FQNEAQ (reference sequence). V was pared by 5 bases and J by 0 bases, with 5 bases of the junction left unmatched. The DNA of the CDR3 is TGTGCCAGCAGCCCTCTAGCGGGAGGGTACTCCTACGAGCAGTACTTC. It translates to CASSPLAGGYSYEQYF.

V gene TRBV28 combines with J gene TRBJ2-1; 8 bases map to TRBD1. The CDR3 sequence is 17 residues long. V lost 2 bases and J lost 1; bases outside the gene matches: 7. Germline V CDR1 and CDR2: MDHEN, SYDVKM. This CDR3 reads CASSLVWTGRSYNEQFF. The CDR3 coding sequence is TGTGCCAGCAGTTTAGTTTGGACAGGGAGGTCCTACAATGAGCAGTTCTTC. The full variable domain, in which reference TRBV28 and TRBJ2-1 provide the parts outside the CDR3, is DVKVTQSSRYLVKRTGEKVFLECVQDMDHENMFWYRQDPGLGLRLIYFSYDVKMKEKGDIPEGYSVSREKKERFSLILESASTNQTSMYLCASSLVWTGRSYNEQFFGPGTRLTVL.

This chain links TRBV7-9 with TRBJ2-7; no reliable D call. Per the germline V gene, CDR1 is SEHNR and CDR2 is FQNEAQ (reference sequence). CDR3 length: 11 residues. Trimming removed 2 bases from V and 7 bases from J, with 6 bases in between. The CDR3 region is CASSLSREQYF. CDR3 bases: TGTGCCAGCAGCTTATCGAGAGAGCAGTACTTC.

As regards this clone: Other DNA variants within this sample encode the same CDR3. The CDR3 sequence is CASSYSTVNTEAFF. The CDR3 DNA reads TGTGCCAGCAGTTACTCAACAGTTAACACTGAAGCTTTCTTT. This chain connects TRBV6-5 to TRBJ1-1, with D hard to call. V was trimmed by 0 bases and J by 2 bases, leaving 7 bases between them. The CDR3 consists of 14 residues. Germline V gene sequence: CDR1 MNHEY, CDR2 SVGAGI.

The chain employs TRBV28 and TRBJ2-7; a possible D gene is TRBD2 (5 bases). V shed 6 bases and J shed 6 bases, with 15 bases lying between them. This CDR3 spans 13 amino acids. Germline CDR1 MDHEN, CDR2 SYDVKM. CDR3: CASREGSLFEQYF. DNA of the CDR3: TGTGCCAGCAGAGAGGGTTCTCTTTTCGAGCAGTACTTC.

The rearrangement joins TRBV18 to TRBJ1-3; perhaps TRBD1 as D (5 bases). The V end lost 2 bases, the J end lost 2 bases, and 10 bases lay between the germline ends. Per germline, CDR1 KGHSH and CDR2 LQKENI. There are 15 residues in the CDR3. CDR3: CASSPTRGAGNTIYF. The DNA of the CDR3 is TGTGCCAGCTCACCAACCCGGGGGGCTGGAAACACCATATATTTT.